The rows below give T cell receptor beta chains drawn from one sample of a study of T cell responses to AZD1222 COVID-19 vaccine. Sequenced by immunoSEQ multiplex PCR; TCRdb stores in-frame clones only, minus some. The repertoire consists of 65,000 to 85,000 clones, with around four fifths occurring once and the leading ten covering less than 25%. The material was peripheral blood, obtained on day 0 of AZD1222 vaccination. The receptors stem from an adult in good health. Both conserved end residues are part of each CDR3. A D gene is named only where the DNA matches it firmly. Some rows have no size entry. The others give once, few or many, or a class for an expanded clone.

v_gene	abundance	j_gene	d_gene	CDR3nt	CDR3aa
TRBV30	.	TRBJ2-1	TRBD2	TGTGCCTGGAGGACGCCTAGCGGGAGGAGCGATGAGCAGTTCTTC	CAWRTPSGRSDEQFF
TRBV4-2	few	TRBJ1-1	.	TGTGCCAGCAGCCAAGATCTCCGGAGGGATAATTTCTTT	CASSQDLRRDNFF
TRBV4-3	few	TRBJ2-1	.	TGCGCCAGCAGCCAAGCGGGTCACAGGGTCGGCGACAATGAGCAGTTCTTC	CASSQAGHRVGDNEQFF
TRBV5-1	.	TRBJ2-2	TRBD1	TGCGCCAGCAGCTTGTGGACAGGGAACACCGGGGAGCTGTTTTTT	CASSLWTGNTGELFF
TRBV7-9	.	TRBJ2-7	.	TGTGCCAGCAGCTTAAGTTGGTCGGGGTACGCCTACGAGCAGTACTTC	CASSLSWSGYAYEQYF
TRBV11-2	.	TRBJ1-1	.	TGTGCCAGCAGCTTCTCTGGTTTCGGCACTGAAGCTTTCTTT	CASSFSGFGTEAFF
TRBV9	.	TRBJ1-6	.	TGTGCCAGCAGCGTAGAAGGAGGAATTAATTCACCCCTCCACTTT	CASSVEGGINSPLHF
TRBV27	once	TRBJ1-2	.	TGTGCCAGCAGTTGGGACAAGGCTAACTATGGCTACACCTTC	CASSWDKANYGYTF
TRBV6-5	.	TRBJ1-1	.	TGTGCCAGCACCACCGGACGGACGAACACTGAAGCTTTCTTT	CASTTGRTNTEAFF
TRBV11-2	.	TRBJ1-1	TRBD1	TGTGCCAGCAGCTCGCCCTTAACAGGGGGATTACATCGCGGCACTGAAGCTTTCTTT	CASSSPLTGGLHRGTEAFF
TRBV4-2	.	TRBJ2-4	.	TGTGCCAGCAGCCAAGATAACAGCCGAGGAGCCAAAAACATTCAGTACTTC	CASSQDNSRGAKNIQYF
TRBV13	.	TRBJ2-3	TRBD2	TGTGCCAGCAGCCTCCTAGCGGGGGGCCCCTCAGATACGCAGTATTTT	CASSLLAGGPSDTQYF
TRBV11-2	.	TRBJ2-5	TRBD1	TGTGCCAGCAGCCTTACAGGGGGCGCGGAGACCCAGTACTTC	CASSLTGGAETQYF
TRBV19	.	TRBJ1-2	.	TGTGCCAGTAGCCCGGACGGGTACTATGGCTACACCTTC	CASSPDGYYGYTF
TRBV12-3/TRBV12-4	.	TRBJ1-1	.	TGTGCCAGCAGTTTAAGCTCTGAAGCTTTCTTT	CASSLSSEAFF
TRBV19	.	TRBJ1-6	TRBD1	TGTGCCAGTGCTACCTGGACAGGCGATAATTCACCCCTCCACTTT	CASATWTGDNSPLHF
TRBV9	.	TRBJ2-1	.	TGTGCCAGCAGCGTAGAGGGGCAGGCCTACAATGAGCAGTTCTTC	CASSVEGQAYNEQFF